This TCR beta chain originates from a study of cytomegalovirus exposure and HLA in healthy donors. The PCR was carried out with 60 Vbeta primers and 13 Jbeta primers. The protocol was immunoSEQ multiplex PCR, while the TCRdb copy is restricted to in-frame clones and leaves out a portion. The sample yields 150,000 to 200,000 clones, roughly 13% seen once. CDR3 length equals 14 residues. V was shortened by 8 bases and J by 0 bases, with 10 bases between the two germline ends. The germline V gene has CDR1 KGHSH and CDR2 LQKENI. Points from the study as a whole: In an earlier analysis, about 87% or about 30%: the productive usage of most TCR beta V segments.

Remarks on this clone: The antigen is undetermined.

The sequencing input was PBMCs. The TCR was taken from a man aged 50 to 60 in good health and CMV-seropositive. The chain couples TRBV18 to TRBJ2-2; D is unclear. As DNA, the CDR3 is TGTGCCAGCAGCCCCTCCCCGAACACCGGGGAGCTGTTTTTT. Translated: CASSPSPNTGELFF.